This T cell receptor (beta chain) is from a study of blood T cell repertoires in COVID-19. About the research overall: There were acute and convalescent COVID-19 samples, and they came from the United States, Italy and Spain. PBMCs, B-cell-depleted T cells, or T cells were the source of the cDNA or gDNA that made up the material.

This CDR3 is 16 amino acids long. Germline V gene sequence: CDR1 LGHDT, CDR2 YNNKEL (reference sequence). Trimming removed 0 bases from V and 3 bases from J, with 11 bases in between. As handled by the study authors: Amplification of reference gene primers provided the estimated nucleated cell counts. Sequenced by immunoSEQ multiplex PCR; TCRdb stores in-frame clones only, minus some. Clone size and the V and J calls come from that table; the DNA yielded D and trimming. The sample consists of roughly 96,000 clones, about 80% of them appearing once. The sample comprised peripheral blood. The J gene is TRBJ1-4, the V gene TRBV3-1 (or the pseudogene TRBV3-2); D may be TRBD1 (6 bases). The TCR comes from a man in his 60s with acute or convalescent COVID-19. The CDR3 spells CASSQDWGGSNEKLFF. In DNA form, the CDR3 reads TGTGCCAGCAGCCAAGATTGGGGGGGCTCTAATGAAAAACTGTTTTTT.